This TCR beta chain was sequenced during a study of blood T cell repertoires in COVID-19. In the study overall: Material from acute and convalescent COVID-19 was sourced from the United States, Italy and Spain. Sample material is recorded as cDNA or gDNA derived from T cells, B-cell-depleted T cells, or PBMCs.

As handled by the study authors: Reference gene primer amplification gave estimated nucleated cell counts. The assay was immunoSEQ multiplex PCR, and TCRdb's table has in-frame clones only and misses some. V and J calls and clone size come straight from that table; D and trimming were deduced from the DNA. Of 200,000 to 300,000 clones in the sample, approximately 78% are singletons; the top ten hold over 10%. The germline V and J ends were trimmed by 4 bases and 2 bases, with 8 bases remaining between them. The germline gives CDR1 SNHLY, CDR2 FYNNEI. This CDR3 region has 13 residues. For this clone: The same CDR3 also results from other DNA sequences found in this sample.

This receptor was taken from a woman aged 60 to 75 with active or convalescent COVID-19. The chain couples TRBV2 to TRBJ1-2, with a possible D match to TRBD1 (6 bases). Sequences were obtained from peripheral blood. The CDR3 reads CASSGQGNYGYTF. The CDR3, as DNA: TGTGCCAGCAGTGGGCAGGGGAACTATGGCTACACCTTC.